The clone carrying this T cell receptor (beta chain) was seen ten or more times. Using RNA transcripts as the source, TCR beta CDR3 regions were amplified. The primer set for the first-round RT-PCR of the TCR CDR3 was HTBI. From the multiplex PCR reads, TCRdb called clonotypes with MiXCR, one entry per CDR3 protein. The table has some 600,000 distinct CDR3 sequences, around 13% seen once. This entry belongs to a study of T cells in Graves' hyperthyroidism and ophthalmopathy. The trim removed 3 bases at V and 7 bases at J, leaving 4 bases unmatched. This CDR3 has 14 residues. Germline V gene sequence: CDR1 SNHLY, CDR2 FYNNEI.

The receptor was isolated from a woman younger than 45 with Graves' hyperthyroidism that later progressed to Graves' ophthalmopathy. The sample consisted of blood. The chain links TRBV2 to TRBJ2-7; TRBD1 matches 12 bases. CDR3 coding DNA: TGTGCCAGCAGTGACCGGGACAGGGGGCTTGAGCAGTACTTC. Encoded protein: CASSDRDRGLEQYF.